The 5 T cell receptor beta chains presented below share a single source sample, sequenced in a study of blood T cell repertoires in COVID-19. The table came from immunoSEQ multiplex PCR; TCRdb's copy has only in-frame clones and leaves some out. The sample lists more than 85,000 clones; 75% to 85% were seen once. The sample consisted of peripheral blood. The receptors derive from a woman in her 70s with acute or convalescent COVID-19.

The V and J genes are TRBV6-5 and TRBJ1-5, with D possibly being TRBD1 (5 bases). The CDR3 contains 13 residues. Trimming pared 2 bases from V and 4 bases from J, leaving 6 bases between. Looked up from germline, CDR1 is MNHEY and CDR2 is SVGAGI. DNA of the CDR3: TGTGCCAGCAGTTACGGACAAAATCAGCCCCAGCATTTT. Amino acid sequence: CASSYGQNQPQHF.

The J gene is TRBJ2-3, the V gene TRBV5-1, with D tentatively TRBD1 (6 bases). The CDR3 has 14 residues. Germline V gives CDR1 SGHRS, CDR2 YFSETQ. The germline V and J ends were trimmed by 6 bases and 2 bases, with 13 bases remaining between them. DNA for the CDR3: TGCGCCAGCAAAGTTGACAGGTACACAGATACGCAGTATTTT. This gives the protein CASKVDRYTDTQYF.

The rearrangement links TRBV6-2 or TRBV6-3 to TRBJ2-2; 8 bases line up with TRBD2. The CDR3 has 19 amino acids. CDR1 is MNHEY, CDR2 SVGEGT, per germline. J was trimmed by 1 base and V by 6 bases; bases with no gene match: 16. The CDR3 DNA reads as TGTGCCAGCAGCCGCTCGGCCACAGATAGCGGGAAGAACACCGGGGAGCTGTTTTTT. It codes for CASSRSATDSGKNTGELFF.

The CDR3 DNA reads as TGTGCCAGTAGTATTGTGACTACCGGGACAGGGGGCACTGAAGCTTTCTTT. Protein: CASSIVTTGTGGTEAFF. The chain joins TRBV19 to TRBJ1-1, with TRBD1 matching over 11 bases. V lost 3 bases, J lost 4 bases, and 10 bases stayed unmatched. From germline, CDR1 is LNHDA and CDR2 SQIVND (reference sequence). This CDR3 is built from 17 residues.

In this sample, this clone turned up a few times. The CDR3 bases are TGTGCCAGCAGCTTACAGGGGGCGGAGGGCAATCAGCCCCAGCATTTT. This translates into CASSLQGAEGNQPQHF. The J gene is TRBJ1-5, the V gene TRBV27; TRBD1 matches 9 bases. Germline CDR1 is MNHEY and CDR2 is SMNVEV (reference sequence). The CDR3 length is 16 residues. J gave up 2 bases and V 6 bases, and 8 bases lay outside the gene matches.